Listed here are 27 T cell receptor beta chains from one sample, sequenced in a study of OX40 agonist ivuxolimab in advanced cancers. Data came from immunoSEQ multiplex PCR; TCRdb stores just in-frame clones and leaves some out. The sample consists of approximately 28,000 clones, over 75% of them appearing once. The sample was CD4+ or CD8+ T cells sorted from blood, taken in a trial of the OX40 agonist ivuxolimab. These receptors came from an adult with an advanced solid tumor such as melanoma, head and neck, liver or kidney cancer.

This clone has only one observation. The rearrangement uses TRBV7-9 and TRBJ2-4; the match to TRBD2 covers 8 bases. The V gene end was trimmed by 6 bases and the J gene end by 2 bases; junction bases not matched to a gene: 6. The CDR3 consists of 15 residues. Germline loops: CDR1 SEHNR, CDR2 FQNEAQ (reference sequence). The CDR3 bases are TGTGCCAGCAGTTCCCTAGCGGGTACCAAAAACATTCAGTACTTC. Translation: CASSSLAGTKNIQYF. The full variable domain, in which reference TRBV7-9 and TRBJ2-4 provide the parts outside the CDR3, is DTGVSQNPRHKITKRGQNVTFRCDPISEHNRLYWYRQTLGQGPEFLTYFQNEAQLEKSRLLSDRFSAERPKGSFSTLEIQRTEQGDSAMYLCASSSLAGTKNIQYFGAGTRLSVL.

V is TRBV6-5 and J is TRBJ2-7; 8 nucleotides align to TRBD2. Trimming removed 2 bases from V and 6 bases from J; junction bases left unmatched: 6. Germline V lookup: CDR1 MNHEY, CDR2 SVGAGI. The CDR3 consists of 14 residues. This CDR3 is CASSYIGRAREQYF. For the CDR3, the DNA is TGTGCCAGCAGTTACATCGGGAGGGCCCGCGAGCAGTACTTC.

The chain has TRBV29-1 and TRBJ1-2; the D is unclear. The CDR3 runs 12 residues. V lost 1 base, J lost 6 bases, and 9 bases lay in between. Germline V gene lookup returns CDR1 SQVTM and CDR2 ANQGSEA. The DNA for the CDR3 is TGCAGCGTTGAAGGGTACGGGAATGGCTACACCTTC. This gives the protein CSVEGYGNGYTF.

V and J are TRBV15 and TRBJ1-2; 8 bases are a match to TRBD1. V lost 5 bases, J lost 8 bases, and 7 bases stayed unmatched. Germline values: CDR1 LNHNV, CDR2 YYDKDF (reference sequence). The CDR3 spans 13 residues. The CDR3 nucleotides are TGTGCCACCAGCGCCCGGACAGGGAGCGGCTACACCTTC. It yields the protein CATSARTGSGYTF. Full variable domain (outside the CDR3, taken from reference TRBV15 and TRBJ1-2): DAMVIQNPRYQVTQFGKPVTLSCSQTLNHNVMYWYQQKSSQAPKLLFHYYDKDFNNEADTPDNFQSRRPNTSFCFLDIRSPGLGDTAMYLCATSARTGSGYTFGSGTRLTVV.

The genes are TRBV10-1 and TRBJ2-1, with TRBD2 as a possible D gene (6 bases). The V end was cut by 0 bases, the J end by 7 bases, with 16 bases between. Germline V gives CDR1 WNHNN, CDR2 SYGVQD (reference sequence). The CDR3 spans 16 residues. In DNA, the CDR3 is TGCGCCAGCAGTGAGTCAAGGAGGGACCGGTGGAATGAGCAGTTCTTC. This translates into CASSESRRDRWNEQFF.

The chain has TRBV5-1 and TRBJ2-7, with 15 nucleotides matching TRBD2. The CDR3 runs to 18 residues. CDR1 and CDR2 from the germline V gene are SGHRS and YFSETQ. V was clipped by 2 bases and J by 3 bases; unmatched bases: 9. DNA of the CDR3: TGCGCCAGCAGCTTTCATGGACTAGCGGGAGGGCAGGACTACGAGCAGTACTTC. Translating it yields CASSFHGLAGGQDYEQYF.

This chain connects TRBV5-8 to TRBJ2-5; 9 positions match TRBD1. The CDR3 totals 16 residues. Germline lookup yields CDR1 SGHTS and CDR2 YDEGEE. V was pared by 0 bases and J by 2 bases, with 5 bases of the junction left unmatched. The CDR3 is CASSLAGTGLQETQYF. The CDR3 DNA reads TGTGCCAGCAGCTTGGCCGGGACAGGGCTTCAAGAGACCCAGTACTTC.

CDR3 sequence: CASSLVVAGGTDTQYF. DNA for the CDR3: TGTGCCAGCAGCTTAGTAGTGGCAGGGGGCACAGATACGCAGTATTTT. The J gene is TRBJ2-3, the V gene TRBV11-2, with D possibly being TRBD1 (6 bases). CDR3 length equals 16 residues. V shed 1 base and J shed 1 base, with 12 bases lying between them. The germline gives CDR1 SGHAT, CDR2 FQNNGV.

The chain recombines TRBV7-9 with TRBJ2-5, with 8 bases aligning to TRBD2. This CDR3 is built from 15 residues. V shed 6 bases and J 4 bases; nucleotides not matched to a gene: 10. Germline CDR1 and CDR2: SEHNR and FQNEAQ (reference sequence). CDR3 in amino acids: CASSRGSGGLETQYF. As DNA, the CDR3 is TGTGCCAGCAGTCGCGGTTCGGGAGGGCTAGAGACCCAGTACTTC.

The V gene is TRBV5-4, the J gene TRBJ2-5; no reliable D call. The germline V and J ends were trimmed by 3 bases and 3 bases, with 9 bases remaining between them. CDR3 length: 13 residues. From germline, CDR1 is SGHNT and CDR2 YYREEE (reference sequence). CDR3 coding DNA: TGTGCCAGCAGCTCTGACTGGAAAGAGACCCAGTACTTC. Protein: CASSSDWKETQYF.

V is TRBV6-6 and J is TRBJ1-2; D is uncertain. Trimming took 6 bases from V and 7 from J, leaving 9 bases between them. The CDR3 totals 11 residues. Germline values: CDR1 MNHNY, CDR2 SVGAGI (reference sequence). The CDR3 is CASSNESGYTF. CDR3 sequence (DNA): TGTGCCAGCAGCAATGAGAGTGGCTACACCTTC.

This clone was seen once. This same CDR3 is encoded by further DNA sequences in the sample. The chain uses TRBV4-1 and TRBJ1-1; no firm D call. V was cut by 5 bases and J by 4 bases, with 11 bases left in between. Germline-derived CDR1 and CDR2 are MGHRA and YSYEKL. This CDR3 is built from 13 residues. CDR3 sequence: CASSSREVTEAFF. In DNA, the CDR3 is TGCGCCAGCAGCTCGAGGGAGGTCACTGAAGCTTTCTTT.

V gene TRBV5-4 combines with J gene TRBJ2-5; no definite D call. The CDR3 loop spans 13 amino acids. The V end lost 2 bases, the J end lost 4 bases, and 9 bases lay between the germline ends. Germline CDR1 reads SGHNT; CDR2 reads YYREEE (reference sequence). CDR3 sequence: CASSLVDLETQYF. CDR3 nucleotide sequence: TGTGCCAGCAGCTTAGTGGACCTAGAGACCCAGTACTTC.

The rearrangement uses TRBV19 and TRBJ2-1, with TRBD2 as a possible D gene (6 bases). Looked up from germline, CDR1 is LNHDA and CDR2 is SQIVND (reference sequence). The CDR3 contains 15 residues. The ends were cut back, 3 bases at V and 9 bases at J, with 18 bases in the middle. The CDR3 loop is CASSISGSLGGEQFF. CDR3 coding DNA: TGTGCCAGTAGTATTTCCGGGAGCCTCGGGGGTGAGCAGTTCTTC.

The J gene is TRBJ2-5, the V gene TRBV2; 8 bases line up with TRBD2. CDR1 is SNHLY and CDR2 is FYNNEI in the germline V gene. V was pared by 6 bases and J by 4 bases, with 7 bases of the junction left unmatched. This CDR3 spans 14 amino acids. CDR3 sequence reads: CASSLERESETQYF. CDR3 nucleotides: TGTGCCAGCAGCTTAGAGCGGGAGTCAGAGACCCAGTACTTC.

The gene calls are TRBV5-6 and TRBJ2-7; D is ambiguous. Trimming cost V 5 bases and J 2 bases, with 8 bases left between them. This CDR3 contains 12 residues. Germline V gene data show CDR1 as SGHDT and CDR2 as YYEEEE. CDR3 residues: CASSLVAYEQYF. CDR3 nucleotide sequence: TGTGCCAGCAGTCTGGTGGCCTACGAGCAGTACTTC. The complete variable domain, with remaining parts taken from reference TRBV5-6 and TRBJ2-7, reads DAGVTQSPTHLIKTRGQQVTLRCSPKSGHDTVSWYQQALGQGPQFIFQYYEEEERQRGNFPDRFSGHQFPNYSSELNVNALLLGDSALYLCASSLVAYEQYFGPGTRLTVT.

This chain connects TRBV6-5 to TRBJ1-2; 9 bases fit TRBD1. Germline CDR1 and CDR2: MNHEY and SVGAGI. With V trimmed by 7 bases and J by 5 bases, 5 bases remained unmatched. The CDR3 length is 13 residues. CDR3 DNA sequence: TGTGCCAGCACCCAACAGGGGGCGTATGGCTACACCTTC. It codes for CASTQQGAYGYTF.

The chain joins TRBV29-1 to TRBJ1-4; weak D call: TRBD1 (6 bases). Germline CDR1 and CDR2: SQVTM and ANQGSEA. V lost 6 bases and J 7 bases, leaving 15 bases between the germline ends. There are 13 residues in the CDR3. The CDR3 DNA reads TGCAGCGTCCGGGACACCAGGGGTGAAAAACTGTTTTTT. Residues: CSVRDTRGEKLFF. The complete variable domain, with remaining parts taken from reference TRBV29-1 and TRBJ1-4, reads SAVISQKPSRDICQRGTSLTIQCQVDSQVTMMFWYRQQPGQSLTLIATANQGSEATYESGFVIDKFPISRPNLTFSTLTVSNMSPEDSSIYLCSVRDTRGEKLFFGSGTQLSVL.

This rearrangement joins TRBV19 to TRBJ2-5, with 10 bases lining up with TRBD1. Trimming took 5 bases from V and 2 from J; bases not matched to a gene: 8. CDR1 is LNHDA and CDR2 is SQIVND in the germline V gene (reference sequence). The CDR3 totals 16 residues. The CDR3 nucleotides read TGTGCCAGTAGTCCAGGACAGGGGGGGCTTCAAGAGACCCAGTACTTC. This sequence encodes CASSPGQGGLQETQYF.

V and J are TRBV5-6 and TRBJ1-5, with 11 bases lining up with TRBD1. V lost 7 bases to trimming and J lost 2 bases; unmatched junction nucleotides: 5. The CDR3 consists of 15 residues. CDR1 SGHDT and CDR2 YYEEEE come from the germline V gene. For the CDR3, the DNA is TGTGCCAGCGGACAGGGGGCAGGTGGCAATCAGCCCCAGCATTTT. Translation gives CASGQGAGGNQPQHF.

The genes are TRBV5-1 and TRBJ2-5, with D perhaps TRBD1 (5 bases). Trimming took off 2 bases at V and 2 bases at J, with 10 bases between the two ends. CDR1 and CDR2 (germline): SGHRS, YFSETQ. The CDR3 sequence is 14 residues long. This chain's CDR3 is CASSLNRQQETQYF. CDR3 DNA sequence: TGCGCCAGCAGCTTAAACCGACAGCAAGAGACCCAGTACTTC.

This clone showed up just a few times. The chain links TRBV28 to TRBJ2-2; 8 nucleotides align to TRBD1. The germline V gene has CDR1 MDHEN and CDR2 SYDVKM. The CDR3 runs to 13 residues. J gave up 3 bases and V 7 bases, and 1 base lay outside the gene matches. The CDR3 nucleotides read TGTGCCAGCATCAGGGGGCACACCGGGGAGCTGTTTTTT. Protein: CASIRGHTGELFF.

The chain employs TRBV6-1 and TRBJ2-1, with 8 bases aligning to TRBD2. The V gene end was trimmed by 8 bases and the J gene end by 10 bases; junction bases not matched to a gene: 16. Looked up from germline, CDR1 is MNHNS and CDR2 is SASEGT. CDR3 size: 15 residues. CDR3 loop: CASRPPEGAGVEQFF. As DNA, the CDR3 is TGTGCCAGCCGTCCCCCCGAAGGAGCGGGAGTAGAGCAGTTCTTC.

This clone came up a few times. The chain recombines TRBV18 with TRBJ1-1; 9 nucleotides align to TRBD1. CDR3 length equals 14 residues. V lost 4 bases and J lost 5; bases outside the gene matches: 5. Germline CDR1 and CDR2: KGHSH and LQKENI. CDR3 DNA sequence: TGTGCCAGCTCACAGGGACAGGGAGATACTGAAGCTTTCTTT. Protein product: CASSQGQGDTEAFF.

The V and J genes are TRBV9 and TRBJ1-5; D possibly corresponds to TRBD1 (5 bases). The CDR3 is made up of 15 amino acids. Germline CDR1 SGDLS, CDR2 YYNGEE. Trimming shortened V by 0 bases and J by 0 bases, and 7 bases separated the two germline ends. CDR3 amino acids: CASSVGQNSNQPQHF. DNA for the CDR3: TGTGCCAGCAGCGTAGGACAGAATAGCAATCAGCCCCAGCATTTT.

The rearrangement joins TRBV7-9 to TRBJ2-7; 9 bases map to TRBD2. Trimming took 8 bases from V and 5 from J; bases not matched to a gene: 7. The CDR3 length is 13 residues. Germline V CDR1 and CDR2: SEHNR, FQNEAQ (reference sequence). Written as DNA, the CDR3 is TGTGCCAGCGGAGGCGGGAGGGGAGACGAGCAGTACTTC. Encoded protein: CASGGGRGDEQYF.

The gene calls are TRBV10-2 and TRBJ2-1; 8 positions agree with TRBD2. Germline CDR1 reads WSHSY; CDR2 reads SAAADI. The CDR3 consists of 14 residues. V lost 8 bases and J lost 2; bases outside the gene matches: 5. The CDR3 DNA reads TGCGCCAGCTTACCGGGACTAGCCTACAATGAGCAGTTCTTC. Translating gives CASLPGLAYNEQFF.